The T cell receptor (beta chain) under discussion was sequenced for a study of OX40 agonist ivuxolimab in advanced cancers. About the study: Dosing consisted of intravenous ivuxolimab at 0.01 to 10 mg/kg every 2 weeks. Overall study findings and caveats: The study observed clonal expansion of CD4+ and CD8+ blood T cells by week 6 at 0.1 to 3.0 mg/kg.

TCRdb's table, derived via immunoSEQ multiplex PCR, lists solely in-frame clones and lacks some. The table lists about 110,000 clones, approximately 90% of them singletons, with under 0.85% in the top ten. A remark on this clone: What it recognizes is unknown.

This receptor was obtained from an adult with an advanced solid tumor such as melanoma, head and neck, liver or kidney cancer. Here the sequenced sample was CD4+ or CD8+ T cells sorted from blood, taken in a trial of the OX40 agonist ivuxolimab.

The CDR3, as DNA: TGTGCCTGGAGACTCGGACAGGGGAGCTCACCCCTCCACTTT. It codes for CAWRLGQGSSPLHF. V gene TRBV30 combines with J gene TRBJ1-6, with 9 bases that match TRBD1. The length of the CDR3 is 14 residues. Germline V lookup: CDR1 GTSNPN, CDR2 SVGIG (reference sequence). The junction had 7 bases not matched to a gene; V was cut back by 3 bases and J by 10 bases. Looking up the rest from reference TRBV30 and TRBJ1-6 gives the full variable domain: SQTIHQWPATLVQPVGSPLSLECTVEGTSNPNLYWYRQAAGRGLQLLFYSVGIGQISSEVPQNLSASRPQDRQFILSSKKLLLSDSGFYLCAWRLGQGSSPLHFGNGTRLTVT.